The 16 T cell receptor beta chains given below trace back to one sample, sequenced in a study of beta chain features in type 1 diabetes (dated by TCRdb to 2016 to 2018). The study at large found these results: In all four CD4+ subsets, TCRB CDR3 length was moderately but significantly shorter in type 1 diabetes patients.

Their specific antigens are unknown. To prepare the library, the immunoSEQ multiplex PCR assay was applied. The entire amount of isolated RNA was reverse transcribed using the High Capacity cDNA Reverse Transcription Kit, so the sequenced TCRB transcripts were expressed ones. Here the immuneACCESS table is served through TCRdb, limited to in-frame sequences with V and J called. Missing clones are a known gap in these copies; in checked studies unresolved V genes cover under half, and the rest lacks a known reason. Here the sample has approximately 160,000 clones; 9% to 12% occur a single time. The top ten hold approximately 0.46% of the sample. Source material: central memory CD4+ T cells from blood. The receptors shown here come from a man aged 25-45 years with type 1 diabetes.

This clone was picked up a small number of times. The chain joins TRBV5-4 to TRBJ2-5, with 13 bases lining up with TRBD2. J was trimmed by 2 bases and V by 3 bases; bases with no gene match: 7. Germline values: CDR1 SGHNT, CDR2 YYREEE (reference sequence). The CDR3 spans 17 residues. The CDR3 DNA is TGTGCCAGCAGCTCGGCATCGACTAGCGGGAGGCAAGAGACCCAGTACTTC. Translation gives CASSSASTSGRQETQYF.

This clone was observed a handful of times. The chain links TRBV9 to TRBJ2-7, with a possible D match to TRBD2 (6 bases). The V end lost 3 bases, the J end lost 0 bases, and 16 bases lay between the germline ends. This CDR3 has 16 residues. Germline V lookup: CDR1 SGDLS, CDR2 YYNGEE. The CDR3 DNA reads as TGTGCCAGCAGCGGCGGCGCGGGACCGGGCTCCTACGAGCAGTACTTC. Translated: CASSGGAGPGSYEQYF.

This clone has only a few counts. This sequence joins TRBV5-6 and TRBJ2-1; 9 nucleotides match TRBD1. Germline trimming cut 4 bases from V and 4 bases from J; bases unmatched to any gene: 9. Germline CDR1 and CDR2: SGHDT and YYEEEE. This CDR3 has 16 amino acids. CDR3 amino acids: CASSQEGTGIYNEQFF. The DNA of the CDR3 is TGTGCCAGCAGCCAGGAAGGGACAGGGATTTACAATGAGCAGTTCTTC.

The V call is TRBV4-2, the J call TRBJ2-5, with D maybe TRBD1 (5 bases). This CDR3 has 15 amino acids. Germline lookup yields CDR1 LGHNA and CDR2 YNFKEQ. The V end was cut by 3 bases, the J end by 2 bases, with 13 bases between. The CDR3, as DNA: TGTGCCAGCAGCCAGGGGCCGATCGGGCAAGAGACCCAGTACTTC. It yields the protein CASSQGPIGQETQYF.

The sample holds a few counts of this clone. The V gene is TRBV6-1, the J gene TRBJ2-7; 7 bases fit TRBD1. CDR3 length: 14 residues. Germline CDR1 MNHNS, CDR2 SASEGT. Trimming removed 6 bases from V and 3 bases from J; junction bases left unmatched: 8. In DNA form, the CDR3 reads TGTGCCAGCAGATCGGGGACAGCCAGCTACGAGCAGTACTTC. It encodes CASRSGTASYEQYF.

J is TRBJ1-1 and V is TRBV18, with a possible D match to TRBD1 (5 bases). This CDR3 contains 14 residues. Germline V gene lookup returns CDR1 KGHSH and CDR2 LQKENI. Trimming removed 3 bases from V and 3 bases from J, with 11 bases in between. CDR3 bases: TGTGCCAGCTCACCGGGATTAGGGGACACTGAAGCTTTCTTT. This translates into CASSPGLGDTEAFF.

J is TRBJ2-3 and V is TRBV2; 8 positions agree with TRBD1. Looked up from germline, CDR1 is SNHLY and CDR2 is FYNNEI. Trimming cost V 7 bases and J 1 base; bases outside gene matches: 4. The CDR3 covers 14 residues. The DNA for the CDR3 is TGTGCCAGCAAGACAGGGGCCGGCACAGATACGCAGTATTTT. Translated, it gives CASKTGAGTDTQYF. The variable domain in full, with the rest retrieved from reference TRBV2 and TRBJ2-3, is EPEVTQTPSHQVTQMGQEVILRCVPISNHLYFYWYRQILGQKVEFLVSFYNNEISEKSEIFDDQFSVERPDGSNFTLKIRSTKLEDSAMYFCASKTGAGTDTQYFGPGTRLTVL.

V and J are TRBV9 and TRBJ2-7; 9 bases are a match to TRBD1. Germline V gene sequence: CDR1 SGDLS, CDR2 YYNGEE. This CDR3 spans 15 amino acids. The trim removed 0 bases at V and 2 bases at J, leaving 3 bases unmatched. The CDR3 DNA is TGTGCCAGCAGCGTAGGTGGACAGGGGACCTACGAGCAGTACTTC. It codes for CASSVGGQGTYEQYF. Based on the CDR3 plus reference TRBV9 and TRBJ2-7, the full variable domain is DSGVTQTPKHLITATGQRVTLRCSPRSGDLSVYWYQQSLDQGLQFLIQYYNGEERAKGNILERFSAQQFPDLHSELNLSSLELGDSALYFCASSVGGQGTYEQYFGPGTRLTVT.

This clone was found a few times. V and J are TRBV15 and TRBJ2-7; 9 bases agree with TRBD2. CDR1 LNHNV and CDR2 YYDKDF come from the germline V gene (reference sequence). Trimming cost V 0 bases and J 5 bases; bases outside gene matches: 5. The CDR3 spans 15 residues. CDR3 coding DNA: TGTGCCACCAGCAGAGATGGCGGGAGGGCCCACGAGCAGTACTTC. Amino acid sequence: CATSRDGGRAHEQYF. The full variable domain, its missing parts supplied by reference TRBV15 and TRBJ2-7, is DAMVIQNPRYQVTQFGKPVTLSCSQTLNHNVMYWYQQKSSQAPKLLFHYYDKDFNNEADTPDNFQSRRPNTSFCFLDIRSPGLGDTAMYLCATSRDGGRAHEQYFGPGTRLTVT.

This clone showed up just a few times. CDR3: CSVNQGWGMNTEAFF. Written as DNA, the CDR3 is TGCAGCGTAAACCAGGGGTGGGGTATGAACACTGAAGCTTTCTTT. The chain carries TRBV29-1 and TRBJ1-1, with D maybe TRBD1 (6 bases). Germline V gives CDR1 SQVTM, CDR2 ANQGSEA. This CDR3 region has 15 residues. V was clipped by 6 bases and J by 0 bases, with 17 bases between them.

The rearrangement uses TRBV6-1 and TRBJ2-3; TRBD2 matches at 8 bases. V lost 8 bases and J lost 0; bases outside the gene matches: 7. CDR1 and CDR2 (germline): MNHNS, SASEGT. CDR3 length equals 15 residues. The CDR3: CASSTSETSTDTQYF. Written as DNA, the CDR3 is TGTGCCAGCTCGACTAGCGAGACGAGCACAGATACGCAGTATTTT.

A few counts support this clone. V and J are TRBV4-2 and TRBJ2-5; TRBD1 might be the D (5 bases). Germline CDR1 and CDR2: LGHNA and YNFKEQ. Trimming took off 4 bases at V and 1 base at J, with 13 bases between the two ends. The CDR3 contains 15 residues. For the CDR3, the DNA is TGTGCCAGCAGCCCCGAAAGGGGCAGCCAAGAGACCCAGTACTTC. It encodes CASSPERGSQETQYF.

The table lists this clone with a few counts. V usage is TRBV7-2 and J usage is TRBJ2-5; TRBD2 is a possible D gene (6 bases). CDR3 length: 14 residues. Trimming stripped 1 base from V and 4 bases from J, with 10 bases between. The V gene's germline CDR1 is SGHTA and CDR2 FQGNSA. CDR3 DNA sequence: TGTGCCAGCAGCTTAGAAGGAGGGTCAGAGACCCAGTACTTC. This translates into CASSLEGGSETQYF.

This clone was found a few times. The chain carries TRBV30 and TRBJ1-2, with D possibly matching TRBD1 (5 bases). The CDR3 spans 13 residues. The V gene's germline CDR1 is GTSNPN and CDR2 SVGIG (reference sequence). V gave up 0 bases and J gave up 5 bases, with 10 bases separating them. The CDR3 loop reads CAWSVGVDYGYTF. The CDR3 DNA reads TGTGCCTGGAGTGTAGGGGTTGATTATGGCTACACCTTC.

The chain recombines TRBV29-1 with TRBJ1-2; 11 bases line up with TRBD1. The V segment lost 7 bases and the J segment 8 bases; nucleotides outside the gene matches: 6. The CDR3 covers 12 residues. Germline V CDR1 and CDR2: SQVTM, ANQGSEA. The CDR3 bases are TGCAGCGGAGGACAGGGGGCGTCCGGCTACACCTTC. Its protein is CSGGQGASGYTF.

J is TRBJ2-5 and V is TRBV9; D is perhaps TRBD2 (5 bases). This CDR3 comprises 13 residues. Germline CDR1 SGDLS, CDR2 YYNGEE. V lost 4 bases and J lost 2, with 9 bases in between. CDR3 sequence reads: CASSLAPQETQYF. The CDR3 bases are TGTGCCAGCAGCCTAGCTCCGCAAGAGACCCAGTACTTC.